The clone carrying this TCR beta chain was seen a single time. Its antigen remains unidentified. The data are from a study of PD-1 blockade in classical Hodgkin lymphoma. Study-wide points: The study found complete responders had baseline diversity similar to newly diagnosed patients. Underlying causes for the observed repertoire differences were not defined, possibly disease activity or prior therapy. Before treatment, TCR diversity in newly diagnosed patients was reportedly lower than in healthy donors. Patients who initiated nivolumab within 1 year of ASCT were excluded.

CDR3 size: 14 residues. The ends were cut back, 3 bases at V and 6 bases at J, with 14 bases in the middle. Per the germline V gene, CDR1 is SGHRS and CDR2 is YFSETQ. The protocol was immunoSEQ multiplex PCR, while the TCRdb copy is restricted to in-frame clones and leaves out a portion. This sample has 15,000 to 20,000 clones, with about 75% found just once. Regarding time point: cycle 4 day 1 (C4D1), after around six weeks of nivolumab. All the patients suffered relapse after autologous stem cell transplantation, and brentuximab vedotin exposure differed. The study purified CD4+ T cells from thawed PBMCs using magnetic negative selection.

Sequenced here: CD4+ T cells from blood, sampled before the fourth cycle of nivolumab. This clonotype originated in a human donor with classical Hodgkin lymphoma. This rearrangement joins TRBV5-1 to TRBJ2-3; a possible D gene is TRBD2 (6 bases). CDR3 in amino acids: CASSSTAEGDTQYF. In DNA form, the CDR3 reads TGCGCCAGCAGCTCAACAGCGGAGGGGGATACGCAGTATTTT.